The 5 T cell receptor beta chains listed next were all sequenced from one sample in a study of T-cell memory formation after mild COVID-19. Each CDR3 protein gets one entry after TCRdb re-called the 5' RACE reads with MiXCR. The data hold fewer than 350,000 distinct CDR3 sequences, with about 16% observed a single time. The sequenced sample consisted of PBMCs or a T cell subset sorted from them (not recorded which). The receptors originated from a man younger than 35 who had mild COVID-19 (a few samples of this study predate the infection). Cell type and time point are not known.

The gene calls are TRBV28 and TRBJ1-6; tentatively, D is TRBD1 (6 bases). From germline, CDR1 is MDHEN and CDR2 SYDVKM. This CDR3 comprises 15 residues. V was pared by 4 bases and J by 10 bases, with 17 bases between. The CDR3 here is CASSSAQGRSSPLHF. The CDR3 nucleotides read TGTGCCAGCAGTTCAGCACAGGGAAGATCGTCACCCCTCCACTTT.

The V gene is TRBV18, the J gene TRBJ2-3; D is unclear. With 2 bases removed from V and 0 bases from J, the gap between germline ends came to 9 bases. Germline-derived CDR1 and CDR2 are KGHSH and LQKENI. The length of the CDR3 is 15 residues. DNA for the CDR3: TGTGCCAGCTCACCATCGGGTTTGAGCACAGATACGCAGTATTTT. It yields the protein CASSPSGLSTDTQYF.

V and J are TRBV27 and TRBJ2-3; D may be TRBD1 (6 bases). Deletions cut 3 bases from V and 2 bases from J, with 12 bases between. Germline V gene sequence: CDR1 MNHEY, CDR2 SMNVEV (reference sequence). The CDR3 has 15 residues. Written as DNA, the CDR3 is TGTGCCAGCAGTTTTCCGGGACATATCACAGATACGCAGTATTTT. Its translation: CASSFPGHITDTQYF.

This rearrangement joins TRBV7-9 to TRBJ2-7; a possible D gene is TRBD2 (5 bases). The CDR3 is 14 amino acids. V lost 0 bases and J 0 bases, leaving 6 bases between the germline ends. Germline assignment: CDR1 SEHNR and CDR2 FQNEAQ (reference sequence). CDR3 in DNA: TGTGCCAGCAGCTTAGCGGCGGGCTCCTACGAGCAGTACGTC. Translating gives CASSLAAGSYEQYV.

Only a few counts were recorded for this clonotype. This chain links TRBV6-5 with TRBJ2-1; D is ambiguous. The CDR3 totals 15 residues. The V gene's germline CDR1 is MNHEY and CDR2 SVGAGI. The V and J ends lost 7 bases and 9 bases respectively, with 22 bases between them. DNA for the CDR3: TGTGCCAGCACCCTAAAGGCAGGCGCCTTCCGTGAGCAGTTCTTC. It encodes CASTLKAGAFREQFF.